The 24 T cell receptor beta chains below come from one sample, sequenced in a study of vaccination and CD4 T cells after COVID-19. Treatment of the sample: roughly ten-day PBMC culture with coronavirus spike peptide pools or control peptides (ViraFEST assay). At the Johns Hopkins FTIC core, DNA taken from cultured CD4+ T cells was sequenced by way of the Oncomine TCR Beta short-read assay. In TCRdb, the PCR reads were re-called with MiXCR into one record per CDR3 protein. The table shows thousands of distinct CDR3 sequences, with around 67% occurring only once. Antigen specificity for these receptors is unknown. The material sequenced was CD4+ T cells from blood, cultured in vitro. These receptors were taken from a human donor who had recovered from COVID-19.

CDR3 sequence: CASSFGGSFNQPQHF. CDR3 in DNA: TGTGCCAGCAGTTTTGGAGGCAGTTTCAATCAGCCCCAGCATTTT. The J gene is TRBJ1-5, the V gene TRBV28; D not resolved. This CDR3 region has 15 residues. Germline V CDR1 and CDR2: MDHEN, SYDVKM. Trimming cost V 3 bases and J 3 bases, with 12 bases left between them.

As regards this clonotype: Germline is not matched at one junction end, which may reflect a read error. This chain joins TRBV28 and TRBJ1-5, with 7 positions matching TRBD1. Germline CDR1 is MDHEN and CDR2 is SYDVKM. This CDR3 comprises 15 residues. The CDR3 loop reads CACRGGYFSNQPQHF. CDR3 DNA: TGTGCCTGCAGGGGGGGGTATTTTAGCAATCAGCCCCAGCATTTT.

The chain recombines TRBV28 with TRBJ2-7, with no clear D. In germline, CDR1 is MDHEN, CDR2 SYDVKM. Between the trimmed V and J ends, which lost 7 bases and 2 bases, there was a span of 9 bases. This CDR3 region has 12 residues. DNA for the CDR3: TGTGCCAGCAAAGGGTCGCCCTACGAGCAGTACTTC. Its protein product is CASKGSPYEQYF.

The chain couples TRBV7-2 to TRBJ2-5, with D possibly being TRBD2 (5 bases). Germline values: CDR1 SGHTA, CDR2 FQGNSA. V dropped 5 bases and J dropped 1 base, with 14 bases sitting between them. This CDR3 has 15 residues. CDR3 sequence reads: CASSLSSRLQETQYF. DNA for the CDR3: TGTGCCAGCAGCCTATCTAGCAGACTCCAAGAGACCCAGTACTTC.

This clonotype was observed a handful of times. The chain employs TRBV20-1 and TRBJ1-3, with a weak D call TRBD1 (5 bases). The CDR3 is 15 amino acids. The V end lost 1 base, the J end lost 4 bases, and 14 bases lay between the germline ends. CDR1 is DFQATT, CDR2 SNEGSKA, per germline (reference sequence). CDR3 region: CSARGTGTGGNTIYF. CDR3 nucleotides: TGCAGTGCTAGAGGGACCGGGACGGGAGGAAACACCATATATTTT.

The CDR3 bases are TGTGCCAGCAGCTATCCGGGACAGGGATACTATGGCTACACCTTC. It codes for CASSYPGQGYYGYTF. The V call is TRBV28, the J call TRBJ1-2, with 9 bases fitting TRBD1. J gave up 3 bases and V 6 bases, and 8 bases lay outside the gene matches. The CDR3 spans 15 residues. CDR1 and CDR2 (germline): MDHEN, SYDVKM.

The gene calls are TRBV7-2 and TRBJ2-7; possibly TRBD1 or TRBD2 for D (5 bases each). The CDR3 contains 15 residues. V was trimmed by 5 bases and J by 2 bases, leaving 16 bases between them. Germline V lookup: CDR1 SGHTA, CDR2 FQGNSA. Written as DNA, the CDR3 is TGTGCCAGCAGCGGGCAAGGGGACGTCACCTACGAGCAGTACTTC. Amino acids: CASSGQGDVTYEQYF.

The CDR3 loop reads CASSFRLGAGEQYF. Here the CDR3 DNA reads TGTGCCAGCAGCTTTCGACTAGGGGCGGGTGAGCAGTACTTC. The chain has TRBV7-6 and TRBJ2-7, with D tentatively TRBD2 (6 bases). Trimming took 3 bases from V and 7 from J, leaving 16 bases between them. The CDR3 length is 14 residues. Germline-derived CDR1 and CDR2 are SGHVS and FNYEAQ. Filled out from reference TRBV7-6 and TRBJ2-7, the complete variable domain reads GAGVSQSPRYKVTKRGQDVALRCDPISGHVSLYWYRQALGQGPEFLTYFNYEAQQDKSGLPNDRFSAERPEGSISTLTIQRTEQRDSAMYRCASSFRLGAGEQYFGPGTRLTVT.

The CDR3 DNA reads TGTGCCAGTAGTATAAAGGGGGCCTCCTCCCAGCCCCAGCATTTT. Translating gives CASSIKGASSQPQHF. The gene calls are TRBV19 and TRBJ1-5; TRBD1 aligns across 7 bases. The CDR3 length is 15 residues. After removal of 2 bases from V and 7 bases from J, the junction contained 8 bases not matched to a gene. In germline, CDR1 is LNHDA, CDR2 SQIVND (reference sequence).

This clonotype was seen only a few times. The V gene is TRBV20-1, the J gene TRBJ1-1, with a possible D match to TRBD1 (5 bases). V dropped 1 base and J dropped 6 bases, with 15 bases sitting between them. CDR1 and CDR2 (germline): DFQATT, SNEGSKA (reference sequence). The CDR3 is made up of 14 amino acids. The CDR3 loop is CSARGSRDLSEAFF. CDR3 DNA: TGCAGTGCTAGAGGTAGCAGGGATTTATCTGAAGCTTTCTTT.

In this sample, this clonotype turned up a few times. The chain couples TRBV6-5 to TRBJ1-5; D ambiguous. The germline V gene has CDR1 MNHEY and CDR2 SVGAGI. Trimming removed 0 bases at V and 2 bases at J, with 8 bases between. CDR3 length: 15 residues. The CDR3 DNA sequence: TGTGCCAGCAGTTACTCACGACCTGGCAATCAGCCCCAGCATTTT. Protein: CASSYSRPGNQPQHF.

This clonotype was seen more than once but under ten times. V usage is TRBV5-1 and J usage is TRBJ1-1; D is ambiguous. The CDR3 has 13 residues. V shed 4 bases and J shed 1 base, with 8 bases lying between them. Germline V CDR1 and CDR2: SGHRS, YFSETQ. CDR3 region: CASSRTTNTEAFF. CDR3 coding DNA: TGCGCCAGCAGCCGGACGACGAACACTGAAGCTTTCTTT.

The chain recombines TRBV28 with TRBJ1-2, with 7 bases aligning to TRBD1. The CDR3 has 15 residues. V was pared by 6 bases and J by 0 bases, with 7 bases of the junction left unmatched. Germline CDR1 reads MDHEN; CDR2 reads SYDVKM. DNA of the CDR3: TGTGCCAGCAGCAGCCCGGGACAGACTAACTATGGCTACACCTTC. Encoded protein: CASSSPGQTNYGYTF.

This clonotype was detected a few times. V gene TRBV20-1 combines with J gene TRBJ2-2; no firm D call. This CDR3 is built from 13 residues. V dropped 0 bases and J dropped 6 bases, with 8 bases sitting between them. Germline CDR1 is DFQATT and CDR2 is SNEGSKA (reference sequence). This chain's CDR3 is CSARDLWPGELFF. In DNA form, the CDR3 reads TGCAGTGCTAGAGATCTTTGGCCCGGGGAGCTGTTTTTT.

V and J are TRBV7-9 and TRBJ1-2; a possible D gene is TRBD1 (6 bases). Germline CDR1 and CDR2: SEHNR and FQNEAQ (reference sequence). V shed 2 bases and J shed 6 bases, with 16 bases lying between them. The CDR3 extends over 15 amino acids. The CDR3, as DNA: TGTGCCAGCAGCTTATCATGGACAGAGCCAAATGGCTACACCTTC. This gives the protein CASSLSWTEPNGYTF. Full variable domain (outside the CDR3, taken from reference TRBV7-9 and TRBJ1-2): DTGVSQNPRHKITKRGQNVTFRCDPISEHNRLYWYRQTLGQGPEFLTYFQNEAQLEKSRLLSDRFSAERPKGSFSTLEIQRTEQGDSAMYLCASSLSWTEPNGYTFGSGTRLTVV.

This chain joins TRBV19 and TRBJ1-5; the D gene is possibly TRBD1 (6 bases). Germline CDR1 reads LNHDA; CDR2 reads SQIVND (reference sequence). Deletions cut 7 bases from V and 4 bases from J, with 23 bases between. The CDR3 runs 17 residues. CDR3 DNA: TGTGCCAGTACCACTCCCAGGCGGGGGCAGCGGAATCAGCCCCAGCATTTT. Its protein is CASTTPRRGQRNQPQHF.

The rearrangement joins TRBV6-2 or TRBV6-3 to TRBJ1-1; a weak D match, TRBD1 (6 bases). In germline, CDR1 is MNHEY, CDR2 SVGEGT. The V and J ends lost 4 bases and 8 bases respectively, with 11 bases between them. The CDR3 extends over 12 amino acids. In nucleotides, the CDR3 is TGTGCCAGCAGTTGGGACATGACGGAAGCTTTCTTT. Its translation: CASSWDMTEAFF.

This chain connects TRBV20-1 to TRBJ2-2; 9 nucleotides line up with TRBD2. The CDR3 loop spans 15 amino acids. Germline-derived CDR1 and CDR2 are DFQATT and SNEGSKA (reference sequence). V shed 2 bases, J shed 7 bases, and the junction held 8 bases outside the gene matches. The CDR3 nucleotides are TGCAGTGCTAGATCTAGCGGGATTGGCGTCGGGGAGCTGTTTTTT. Protein: CSARSSGIGVGELFF.

The chain links TRBV24-1 to TRBJ2-2, with 11 bases that match TRBD2. The germline V gene encodes CDR1 KGHDR and CDR2 SFDVKD. This CDR3 comprises 18 residues. V lost 4 bases to trimming and J lost 0 bases; unmatched junction nucleotides: 6. As DNA, the CDR3 is TGTGCCACCAGTGACCGAGGGACTAGCGGAGCGAACACCGGGGAGCTGTTTTTT. It codes for CATSDRGTSGANTGELFF.

The V gene is TRBV7-9, the J gene TRBJ1-1; D possibly corresponds to TRBD1 (6 bases). This CDR3 comprises 14 residues. Between the trimmed V and J ends, which lost 7 bases and 0 bases, there was a span of 12 bases. Germline V gene lookup returns CDR1 SEHNR and CDR2 FQNEAQ (reference sequence). The CDR3 sequence: CASKRGPLNTEAFF. CDR3 coding DNA: TGTGCCAGCAAACGGGGGCCGCTGAACACTGAAGCTTTCTTT. The entire variable domain, with the rest obtained from reference TRBV7-9 and TRBJ1-1, is as follows: DTGVSQNPRHKITKRGQNVTFRCDPISEHNRLYWYRQTLGQGPEFLTYFQNEAQLEKSRLLSDRFSAERPKGSFSTLEIQRTEQGDSAMYLCASKRGPLNTEAFFGQGTRLTVV.

In the case of this clonotype: Compared with germline, one end of the junction differs, possibly owing to a read error. The V gene is TRBV5-3, the J gene TRBJ1-5; 9 bases are shared with TRBD1. TRBV5-3 is an open reading frame, and its role is uncertain. The CDR3 length is 18 residues. The CDR3 coding sequence is TGTGCCAGCAGCTACACTCCCACTGGGGGACAGGGTAATCAGCCCCAGCATTTT. The encoded protein is CASSYTPTGGQGNQPQHF.

The chain employs TRBV5-1 and TRBJ1-1, with D maybe TRBD1 (5 bases). Germline V CDR1 and CDR2: SGHRS, YFSETQ. This CDR3 has 14 residues. The V end lost 0 bases, the J end lost 4 bases, and 10 bases lay between the germline ends. CDR3 protein: CASSLGGSGTEAFF. In DNA, the CDR3 is TGCGCCAGCAGCTTGGGGGGGTCTGGCACTGAAGCTTTCTTT.

This clonotype has a single count. The chain combines TRBV27 with TRBJ1-5, with D possibly being TRBD1 (5 bases). The CDR3 runs to 12 residues. Germline V gives CDR1 MNHEY, CDR2 SMNVEV (reference sequence). V dropped 6 bases and J dropped 6 bases, with 9 bases sitting between them. The CDR3 DNA follows: TGTGCCAGCAGGGGGCGGGGTCAGCCCCAGCATTTT. Residues: CASRGRGQPQHF.

The chain links TRBV20-1 to TRBJ2-5, with D possibly matching TRBD2 (6 bases). The germline V gene has CDR1 DFQATT and CDR2 SNEGSKA (reference sequence). The CDR3 consists of 14 residues. V was trimmed by 3 bases and J by 7 bases, leaving 18 bases between them. The CDR3 loop reads CSASGDSLGGTQYF. The CDR3 DNA reads as TGCAGTGCTAGTGGGGACTCTCTCGGGGGGACCCAGTACTTC.